This T cell receptor beta chain was retrieved from a study of beta chain features in type 1 diabetes. Study observations and caveats: Relative to healthy donors, patients appeared to have naive, central memory and Treg TCRB repertoires that were more similar.

This CDR3 is built from 15 residues. CDR1 and CDR2 from the germline V gene are SGHRS and YFSETQ. The germline V and J ends were trimmed by 6 bases and 0 bases, with 15 bases remaining between them. Staining for CD45RO/CCR7/CD25/CD127/CD95/CD27 allowed sorting of CD4+ naive, central memory, regulatory and stem cell-like memory cells. Every bit of the isolated RNA underwent reverse transcription, so sequencing read expressed TCRB transcripts. Approximately 3.9 million reads per sample were averaged for naive, central memory and regulatory samples. The table came from immunoSEQ multiplex PCR; TCRdb's copy has only in-frame clones and leaves some out. The data contain some 900,000 clones, around a sixth of them singletons. This clone has a handful of counts. The antigen is unknown.

The V gene is TRBV5-1, the J gene TRBJ1-1, with D perhaps TRBD1 (5 bases). This receptor was identified in a young woman in good health. Specimen: naive CD4+ T cells from blood. The CDR3 DNA reads TGCGCCAGCACCCCGGGGGGTACCGTGAACACTGAAGCTTTCTTT. As protein: CASTPGGTVNTEAFF.